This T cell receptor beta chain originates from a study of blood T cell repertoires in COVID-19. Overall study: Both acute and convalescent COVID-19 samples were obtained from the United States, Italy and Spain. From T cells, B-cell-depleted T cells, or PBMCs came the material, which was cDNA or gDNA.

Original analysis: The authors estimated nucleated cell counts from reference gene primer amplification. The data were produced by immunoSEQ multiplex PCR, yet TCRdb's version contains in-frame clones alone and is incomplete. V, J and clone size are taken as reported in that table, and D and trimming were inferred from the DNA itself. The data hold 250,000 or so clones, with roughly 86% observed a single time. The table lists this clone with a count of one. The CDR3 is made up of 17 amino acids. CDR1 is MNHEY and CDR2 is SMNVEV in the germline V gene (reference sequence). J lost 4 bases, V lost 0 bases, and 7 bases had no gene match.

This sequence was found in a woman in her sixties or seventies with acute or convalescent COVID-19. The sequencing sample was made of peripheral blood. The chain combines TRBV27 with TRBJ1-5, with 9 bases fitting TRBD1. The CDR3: CASSLSPDRGSNQPQHF. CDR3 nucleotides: TGTGCCAGCAGTTTATCCCCCGACAGGGGGTCTAATCAGCCCCAGCATTTT.